These T cell receptor beta chains were read from a single sample in a study of regulatory T cells in long-lasting Graves disease. MiXCR was run by TCRdb on the multiplex PCR reads, yielding one entry per CDR3 protein. The data contain about 470,000 distinct CDR3 sequences, around 16% of them singletons. These sequences were also reported in another study, on T cells in Graves' hyperthyroidism and ophthalmopathy.

The specimen was peripheral blood mononuclear cells (PBMCs), collected at new diagnosis, from a patient treated with antithyroid drugs. These receptors originate from a man aged 40-49 years with Graves disease. CDR3s include the opening cysteine and the closing phenylalanine or tryptophan.

j_call | v_call | cdr3_aa
TRBJ2-7 | TRBV28 | CASSLRGVVAGIYEQYF
TRBJ2-1 | TRBV5-5 | CASSPHFPGPLQHEQFF
TRBJ1-6 | TRBV5-4 | CASSLVGRVKSPLHF
TRBJ2-2 | TRBV12-3/TRBV12-4 | CASTGGVTGELFF
TRBJ2-2 | TRBV7-3 | CASSPPGSVPGELFF
TRBJ2-1 | TRBV2 | CASRAGLAGGAEQFF
TRBJ2-2 | TRBV9 | CASGGRGANTGELFF
TRBJ2-7 | TRBV29-1 | CSVGRNSYEQYF
TRBJ1-1 | TRBV4-1 | CASSQDRDRNTEAFF
TRBJ2-3 | TRBV3-1 | CASSHIAGDLGTQYF
TRBJ2-1 | TRBV28 | CAISPLRPRREF
TRBJ2-7 | TRBV7-8 | CASSLWQGAIYEQYF
TRBJ2-5 | TRBV3-1 | CASSQARLETQYF
TRBJ2-1 | TRBV5-5 | CASSLQGSREQFF
TRBJ1-2 | TRBV30 | CAWSVLDRNRDFNGYTF
TRBJ2-7 | TRBV6-1 | CASSAGTRIGEQYF
TRBJ1-5 | TRBV20-1 | CSARGVNQPQHF
TRBJ2-1 | TRBV3-1 | CASSQEPAGVLIDEQFF
TRBJ2-1 | TRBV3-1 | CASSQVTPGGVLLSEQFF
TRBJ2-5 | TRBV28 | CASSSTHGGYQETQYF
TRBJ1-1 | TRBV20-1 | CSALGGAWNTEAFF
TRBJ1-5 | TRBV18 | CASSRGIYQPQHF